Listed here are 26 T cell receptor beta chains from one sample, sequenced in a study of PD-1 blockade in classical Hodgkin lymphoma. Produced via immunoSEQ multiplex PCR; TCRdb's table is partial and in-frame only. The sample has approximately 60,000 clones; more than 70% are singletons. All patients experienced relapse after autologous stem cell transplantation, and brentuximab vedotin exposure was variable. The specimen was peripheral blood mononuclear cells (PBMCs), collected at baseline. The receptors were sampled from a human donor with classical Hodgkin lymphoma.

This rearrangement joins TRBV4-2 to TRBJ2-3, with a weak D call TRBD2 (5 bases). Germline V gene sequence: CDR1 LGHNA, CDR2 YNFKEQ. CDR3 length equals 18 residues. V lost 4 bases and J lost 3, with 23 bases in between. The DNA for the CDR3 is TGTGCCAGCAGCCCTTTCTTGGCGGCGGGCCCTCTTACAGATACGCAGTATTTT. Amino acid sequence: CASSPFLAAGPLTDTQYF.

The J gene is TRBJ2-2, the V gene TRBV6-5, with TRBD1 identical over 8 bases. After removal of 5 bases from V and 3 bases from J, the junction contained 2 bases not matched to a gene. This CDR3 has 14 amino acids. Germline lookup yields CDR1 MNHEY and CDR2 SVGAGI. CDR3: CASSEGQDTGELFF. DNA of the CDR3: TGTGCCAGCAGTGAGGGACAGGACACCGGGGAGCTGTTTTTT.

V is TRBV6-5 and J is TRBJ1-2; possibly TRBD1 for D (5 bases). The CDR3 is made up of 14 amino acids. The germline CDR1 and CDR2 sequences are MNHEY and SVGAGI. The V end was cut by 4 bases, the J end by 6 bases, with 15 bases between. The CDR3 here is CASSSILGTDGYTF. The DNA of the CDR3 is TGTGCCAGCAGTTCTATCCTCGGGACGGATGGCTACACCTTC.

CDR3 bases: TGTGCCAGTAAATGGGGCGGGAACACTGAAGCTTTCTTT. The encoded protein is CASKWGGNTEAFF. The chain combines TRBV6-6 with TRBJ1-1, with a possible D match to TRBD1 (5 bases). Trimming took off 9 bases at V and 1 base at J, with 12 bases between the two ends. Per germline, CDR1 MNHNY and CDR2 SVGAGI (reference sequence). The CDR3 contains 13 residues.

The rearrangement joins TRBV4-2 to TRBJ1-4; 7 positions match TRBD1. V was clipped by 1 base and J by 3 bases; unmatched bases: 5. The CDR3 runs 16 residues. CDR1 is LGHNA and CDR2 is YNFKEQ in the germline V gene. CDR3 coding DNA: TGTGCCAGCAGCCAAGGTGACAGGGCCTCTAATGAAAAACTGTTTTTT. Translation: CASSQGDRASNEKLFF.

The CDR3 sequence is CASSLYGTRIEAFF. For the CDR3, the DNA is TGTGCCAGCAGTTTATACGGGACACGCATTGAAGCTTTCTTT. The gene calls are TRBV27 and TRBJ1-1; perhaps TRBD1 as D (6 bases). The CDR3 runs to 14 residues. The V gene lost 1 base and the J gene lost 7 bases, with 13 bases spanning the gap. Germline lookup yields CDR1 MNHEY and CDR2 SMNVEV (reference sequence).

The chain employs TRBV5-5 and TRBJ1-1, with D maybe TRBD1 (5 bases). Germline CDR1 SGHKS, CDR2 YYEKEE (reference sequence). This CDR3 is built from 14 residues. The V end lost 5 bases, the J end lost 4 bases, and 15 bases lay between the germline ends. The CDR3 is CASSYTSGATEAFF. As DNA, the CDR3 is TGTGCCAGCAGTTACACTTCTGGGGCCACTGAAGCTTTCTTT. The full variable domain, rest sourced from reference TRBV5-5 and TRBJ1-1, is DAGVTQSPTHLIKTRGQQVTLRCSPISGHKSVSWYQQVLGQGPQFIFQYYEKEERGRGNFPDRFSARQFPNYSSELNVNALLLGDSALYLCASSYTSGATEAFFGQGTRLTVV.

The rearrangement joins TRBV11-2 to TRBJ2-3; 11 nucleotides agree with TRBD2. The germline V gene has CDR1 SGHAT and CDR2 FQNNGV. The V segment lost 4 bases and the J segment 2 bases; nucleotides outside the gene matches: 8. This CDR3 spans 17 amino acids. CDR3 in amino acids: CASSSVAGGRPTDTQYF. CDR3 nucleotide sequence: TGTGCCAGCAGCTCGGTAGCGGGGGGGCGTCCCACAGATACGCAGTATTTT. The variable domain in full, with the rest retrieved from reference TRBV11-2 and TRBJ2-3, is EAGVAQSPRYKIIEKRQSVAFWCNPISGHATLYWYQQILGQGPKLLIQFQNNGVVDDSQLPKDRFSAERLKGVDSTLKIQPAKLEDSAVYLCASSSVAGGRPTDTQYFGPGTRLTVL.

This chain connects TRBV25-1 to TRBJ2-7; D gene unclear. CDR1 is MGHDK, CDR2 SYGVNS, per germline. The CDR3 contains 12 residues. Trimming took 4 bases from V and 4 from J, leaving 8 bases between them. CDR3 coding DNA: TGTGCCAGCAGTGCTCTTGGATACGAGCAGTACTTC. This translates into CASSALGYEQYF.

The chain carries TRBV19 and TRBJ1-1, with 7 bases aligning to TRBD1. This CDR3 contains 16 residues. V shed 4 bases and J 5 bases; nucleotides not matched to a gene: 13. Germline V gene lookup returns CDR1 LNHDA and CDR2 SQIVND (reference sequence). The DNA of the CDR3 is TGTGCCAGTAGTAGTCTTCGTTCCAGGGGGGAGACTGAAGCTTTCTTT. Protein sequence: CASSSLRSRGETEAFF. Full variable domain (rest looked up from reference TRBV19 and TRBJ1-1): DGGITQSPKYLFRKEGQNVTLSCEQNLNHDAMYWYRQDPGQGLRLIYYSQIVNDFQKGDIAEGYSVSREKKESFPLTVTSAQKNPTAFYLCASSSLRSRGETEAFFGQGTRLTVV.

The genes are TRBV7-9 and TRBJ2-1; weak D call: TRBD1 (6 bases). V gave up 5 bases and J gave up 7 bases, with 12 bases separating them. The V gene's germline CDR1 is SEHNR and CDR2 FQNEAQ (reference sequence). CDR3 length: 13 residues. The CDR3 DNA sequence: TGTGCCAGCAGCAAGCTAACAGGGAATGAGCAGTTCTTC. It encodes CASSKLTGNEQFF. Together with reference TRBV7-9 and TRBJ2-1, the CDR3 gives the full variable domain: DTGVSQNPRHKITKRGQNVTFRCDPISEHNRLYWYRQTLGQGPEFLTYFQNEAQLEKSRLLSDRFSAERPKGSFSTLEIQRTEQGDSAMYLCASSKLTGNEQFFGPGTRLTVL.

The CDR3 here is CASSLRGLAGSHEQFF. Written as DNA, the CDR3 is TGTGCCAGCAGCTTAAGGGGACTAGCGGGGAGTCATGAGCAGTTCTTC. V is TRBV7-9 and J is TRBJ2-1; 13 bases line up with TRBD2. This CDR3 has 16 residues. The ends lost 2 bases at V and 8 bases at J; junction bases unmatched: 6. CDR1 and CDR2 (germline): SEHNR, FQNEAQ (reference sequence).

This clone came up a few times. The J gene is TRBJ2-2, the V gene TRBV18, with D perhaps matching TRBD2 (5 bases). The CDR3 has 14 residues. The V end lost 5 bases, the J end lost 1 base, and 8 bases lay between the germline ends. CDR1 and CDR2 from the germline V gene are KGHSH and LQKENI. The CDR3: CASSYGGNTGELFF. The CDR3 nucleotides are TGTGCCAGCTCATACGGAGGGAACACCGGGGAGCTGTTTTTT. The full variable domain, in which reference TRBV18 and TRBJ2-2 provide the parts outside the CDR3, is NAGVMQNPRHLVRRRGQEARLRCSPMKGHSHVYWYRQLPEEGLKFMVYLQKENIIDESGMPKERFSAEFPKEGPSILRIQQVVRGDSAAYFCASSYGGNTGELFFGEGSRLTVL.

CDR3 amino acids: CAWSGGGDQPQHF. CDR3 bases: TGTGCCTGGAGTGGAGGAGGGGATCAGCCCCAGCATTTT. The V and J genes are TRBV30 and TRBJ1-5; a possible D gene is TRBD1 (5 bases). CDR1 is GTSNPN and CDR2 is SVGIG in the germline V gene (reference sequence). Trimming pared 1 base from V and 5 bases from J, leaving 9 bases between. The CDR3 sequence is 13 residues long.

The chain joins TRBV30 to TRBJ1-3; D is unresolved. CDR1 is GTSNPN and CDR2 is SVGIG in the germline V gene (reference sequence). Trimming cost V 0 bases and J 2 bases, with 8 bases left between them. The CDR3 contains 14 residues. CDR3 in DNA: TGTGCCTGGAGTGTTTCGGCTACTGGAAACACCATATATTTT. Translation: CAWSVSATGNTIYF.

The chain carries TRBV10-2 and TRBJ2-4; TRBD2 matches 8 bases. CDR1 and CDR2 from the germline V gene are WSHSY and SAAADI. Trimming took 3 bases from V and 3 from J; bases not matched to a gene: 7. This CDR3 region has 16 residues. As DNA, the CDR3 is TGCGCCAGCAGTGACGTATCGGGAGGGAACAAAAACATTCAGTACTTC. Translated, it gives CASSDVSGGNKNIQYF.

The J gene is TRBJ1-2, the V gene TRBV5-5, with a weak D call TRBD1 (6 bases). Trimming removed 5 bases from V and 3 bases from J, with 11 bases in between. This CDR3 is built from 13 residues. Germline lookup yields CDR1 SGHKS and CDR2 YYEKEE (reference sequence). CDR3 sequence (DNA): TGTGCCAGCAGGGGAGACAGGTACTATGGCTACACCTTC. This codes for CASRGDRYYGYTF.

This chain joins TRBV7-9 and TRBJ1-3, with D possibly being TRBD1 (5 bases). The CDR3 length is 14 residues. CDR1 and CDR2 from the germline V gene are SEHNR and FQNEAQ (reference sequence). V lost 6 bases, J lost 9 bases, and 18 bases lay in between. CDR3 DNA sequence: TGTGCCAGCAGACATCGACGGGACGTCGGCACCATATATTTT. It specifies CASRHRRDVGTIYF.

V usage is TRBV4-3 and J usage is TRBJ2-2, with D maybe TRBD2 (7 bases). In germline, CDR1 is LGHNA, CDR2 YSLEER. V gave up 1 base and J gave up 7 bases, with 28 bases separating them. There are 20 residues in the CDR3. CDR3: CASSQGWGSGGGRLDGELFF. CDR3 bases: TGCGCCAGCAGCCAAGGGTGGGGCTCCGGCGGGGGCCGCTTGGACGGGGAGCTGTTTTTT.

The chain joins TRBV5-6 to TRBJ1-2; the D gene is possibly TRBD1 (5 bases). CDR3 length: 18 amino acids. Germline CDR1 SGHDT, CDR2 YYEEEE. Trimming shortened V by 2 bases and J by 4 bases, and 24 bases separated the two germline ends. In nucleotides, the CDR3 is TGTGCCAGCAGCTTCGGTGACTCGAGGGACGAGGGCCCCTATGGCTACACCTTC. Translation: CASSFGDSRDEGPYGYTF.

The chain couples TRBV7-2 to TRBJ1-2; D is possibly TRBD1 (5 bases). This CDR3 contains 14 residues. CDR1 is SGHTA and CDR2 is FQGNSA in the germline V gene. V lost 2 bases to trimming and J lost 6 bases, with 13 bases between them. CDR3 sequence: CASSLYRQGDGYTF. CDR3 nucleotide sequence: TGTGCCAGCAGCTTATACCGTCAGGGCGATGGCTACACCTTC.

The chain uses TRBV9 and TRBJ2-3; D might be TRBD2 (7 bases). The CDR3 is 16 residues long. V lost 0 bases to trimming and J lost 0 bases, with 11 bases between them. The germline CDR1 and CDR2 sequences are SGDLS and YYNGEE. CDR3 sequence reads: CASSVGRGASTDTQYF. Written as DNA, the CDR3 is TGTGCCAGCAGCGTAGGACGGGGGGCTAGCACAGATACGCAGTATTTT. Drawing the rest from reference TRBV9 and TRBJ2-3, the complete variable domain is DSGVTQTPKHLITATGQRVTLRCSPRSGDLSVYWYQQSLDQGLQFLIQYYNGEERAKGNILERFSAQQFPDLHSELNLSSLELGDSALYFCASSVGRGASTDTQYFGPGTRLTVL.

V is TRBV28 and J is TRBJ1-2; D uncertain. The CDR3 contains 14 residues. Germline V gene lookup returns CDR1 MDHEN and CDR2 SYDVKM. Trimming removed 4 bases from V and 0 bases from J, with 9 bases in between. The CDR3 sequence: CASSSPGTNYGYTF. CDR3 DNA sequence: TGTGCCAGCAGTTCACCGGGAACTAACTATGGCTACACCTTC.

The V and J genes are TRBV2 and TRBJ2-3; D tentatively reads TRBD1 or TRBD2 (5 bases each). V was clipped by 9 bases and J by 2 bases, with 18 bases between them. This CDR3 region has 15 residues. The germline CDR1 and CDR2 sequences are SNHLY and FYNNEI. CDR3 bases: TGTGCCAGTTCCAATGGGGGTCCAAACACAGATACGCAGTATTTT. It is translated as CASSNGGPNTDTQYF.

This chain connects TRBV7-9 to TRBJ2-7, with 7 bases matching TRBD1. Germline V lookup: CDR1 SEHNR, CDR2 FQNEAQ (reference sequence). Unmatched junction bases numbered 10, after V lost 4 bases and J lost 4 bases. This CDR3 region has 15 residues. CDR3 sequence reads: CASSSTGPGFYEQYF. CDR3 nucleotides: TGTGCCAGCAGCTCGACAGGGCCCGGGTTTTACGAGCAGTACTTC.

The CDR3 sequence: CASRRQGYSYEQYF. DNA of the CDR3: TGTGCCAGCAGGCGACAGGGCTACTCCTACGAGCAGTACTTC. The chain has TRBV28 and TRBJ2-7, with 7 bases lining up with TRBD1. V lost 6 bases and J lost 0; bases outside the gene matches: 5. The CDR3 is made up of 14 amino acids. Germline CDR1 and CDR2: MDHEN and SYDVKM.